This T cell receptor (beta chain) was documented in a study of blood T cell repertoires in COVID-19. About the study: Sites in the United States, Italy and Spain provided acute and convalescent COVID-19 samples. The analysed material was cDNA or gDNA that came from T cells, B-cell-depleted T cells, or PBMCs.

CDR1 and CDR2 from the germline V gene are LGHDT and YNNKEL (reference sequence). V was clipped by 5 bases and J by 7 bases, with 11 bases between them. The CDR3 runs to 12 residues. Methods used by the authors: Researchers report that nucleated cell counts were estimated from reference gene primer amplification. The protocol was immunoSEQ multiplex PCR, while the TCRdb copy is restricted to in-frame clones and leaves out a portion. That table gives V, J and clone size, and the DNA gave D and trimming. The table includes some 110,000 clones, over 75% detected once. The V call is TRBV3-1 (or the pseudogene TRBV3-2), the J call TRBJ1-1, with a weak D call TRBD1 (6 bases). Sequenced sample: peripheral blood. This TCR derives from a man between 50 and 59 years old with acute or convalescent COVID-19. CDR3 in DNA: TGTGCCAGCAGCGACCTGACAGGTGAAGCTTTCTTT. This sequence encodes CASSDLTGEAFF.